The clone carrying this T cell receptor (beta chain) was recorded a few times. What it binds is not known. This record belongs to a study of tumour-infiltrating T cells in Burkitt lymphoma. Study overall: This cohort included all epidemiological subtypes of Burkitt lymphoma. Overall and progression-free survival were predicted by productive clonality. Study outcomes and limitations: Many Burkitt lymphoma patients shared several public clonotypes.

In germline, CDR1 is SGHTA, CDR2 FQGNSA. V lost 5 bases and J lost 8, with 7 bases in between. The CDR3 covers 11 residues. Sequenced by immunoSEQ multiplex PCR; TCRdb stores in-frame clones only, minus some. The sample lists about 46,000 clones; roughly 31% were seen once. The sequenced sample consisted of tumor tissue. The clonotype originates from a human donor with Burkitt lymphoma. This chain links TRBV7-2 with TRBJ2-4; no firm D call. The CDR3 loop reads CASSRVDIQYF. CDR3 DNA sequence: TGTGCCAGCAGCCGAGTCGACATTCAGTACTTC.